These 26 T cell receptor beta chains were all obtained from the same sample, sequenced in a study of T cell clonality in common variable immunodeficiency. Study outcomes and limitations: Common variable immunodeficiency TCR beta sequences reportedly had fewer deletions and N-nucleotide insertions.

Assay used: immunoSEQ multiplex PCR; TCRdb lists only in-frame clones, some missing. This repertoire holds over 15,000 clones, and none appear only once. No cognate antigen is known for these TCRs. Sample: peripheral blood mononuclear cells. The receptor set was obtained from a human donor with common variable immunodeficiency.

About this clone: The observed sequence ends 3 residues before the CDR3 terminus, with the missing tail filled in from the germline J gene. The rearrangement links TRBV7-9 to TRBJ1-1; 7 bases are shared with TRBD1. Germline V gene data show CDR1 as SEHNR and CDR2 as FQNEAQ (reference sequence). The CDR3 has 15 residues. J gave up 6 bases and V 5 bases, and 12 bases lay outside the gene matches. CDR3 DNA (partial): TGTGCCAGCAGCCTCCTAGGGGGCGGGAGGGCTGAA. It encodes CASSLLGGGRAE. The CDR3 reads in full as CASSLLGGGRAEAFF.

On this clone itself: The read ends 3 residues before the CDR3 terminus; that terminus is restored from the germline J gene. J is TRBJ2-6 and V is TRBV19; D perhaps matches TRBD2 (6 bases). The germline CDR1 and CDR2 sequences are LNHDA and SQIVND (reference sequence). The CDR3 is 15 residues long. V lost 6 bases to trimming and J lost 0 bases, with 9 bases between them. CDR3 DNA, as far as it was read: TGTGCCAGTAGCCGGGGGAGCTCTGGGGCCAACGTC. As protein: CASSRGSSGANV. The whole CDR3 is CASSRGSSGANVLTF.

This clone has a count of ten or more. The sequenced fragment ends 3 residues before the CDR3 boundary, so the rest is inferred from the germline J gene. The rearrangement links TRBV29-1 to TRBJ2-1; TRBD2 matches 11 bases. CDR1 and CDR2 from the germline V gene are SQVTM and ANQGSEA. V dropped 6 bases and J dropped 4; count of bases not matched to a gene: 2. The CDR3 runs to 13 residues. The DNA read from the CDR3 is TGCAGCGTGGGACTAGCGGCTTACAATGAG. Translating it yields CSVGLAAYNE. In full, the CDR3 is CSVGLAAYNEQFF.

The CDR3 spells CASEVGRAYTDTQYF. CDR3 DNA (partial): TGTGCCAGCGAAGTAGGGCGGGCTTACACAGATACG. The chain has TRBV6-2 or TRBV6-3 and TRBJ2-3, with D maybe TRBD2 (5 bases). The read stops 3 residues short of the end of the CDR3; the missing end is completed from the germline J gene. Germline values: CDR1 MNHEY, CDR2 SVGEGT. V lost 8 bases and J lost 2, with 17 bases in between. The CDR3 totals 15 residues.

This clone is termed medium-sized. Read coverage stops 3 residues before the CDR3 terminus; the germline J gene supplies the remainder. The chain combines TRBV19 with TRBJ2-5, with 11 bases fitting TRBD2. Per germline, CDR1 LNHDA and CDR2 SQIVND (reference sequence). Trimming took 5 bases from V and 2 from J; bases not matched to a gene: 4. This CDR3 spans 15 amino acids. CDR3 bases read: TGTGCCAGTAGTCCCCGACTAGCGGGGCAAGAGACC. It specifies CASSPRLAGQET. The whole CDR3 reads CASSPRLAGQETQYF.

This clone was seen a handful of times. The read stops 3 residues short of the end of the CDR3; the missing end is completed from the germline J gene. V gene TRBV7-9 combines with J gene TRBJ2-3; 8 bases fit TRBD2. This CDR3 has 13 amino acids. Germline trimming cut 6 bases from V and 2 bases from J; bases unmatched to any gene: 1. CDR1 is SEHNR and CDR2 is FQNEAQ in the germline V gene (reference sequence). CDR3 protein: CASRLADTDTQYF. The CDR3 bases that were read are TGTGCCAGCAGACTAGCGGACACAGATACG.

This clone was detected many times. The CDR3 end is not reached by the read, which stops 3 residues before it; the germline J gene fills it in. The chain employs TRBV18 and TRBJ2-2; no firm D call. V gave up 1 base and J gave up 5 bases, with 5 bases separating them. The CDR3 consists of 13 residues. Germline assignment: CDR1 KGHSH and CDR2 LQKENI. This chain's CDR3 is CASSPRPTGELFF. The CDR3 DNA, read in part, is TGTGCCAGCTCACCACGGCCTACCGGGGAG.

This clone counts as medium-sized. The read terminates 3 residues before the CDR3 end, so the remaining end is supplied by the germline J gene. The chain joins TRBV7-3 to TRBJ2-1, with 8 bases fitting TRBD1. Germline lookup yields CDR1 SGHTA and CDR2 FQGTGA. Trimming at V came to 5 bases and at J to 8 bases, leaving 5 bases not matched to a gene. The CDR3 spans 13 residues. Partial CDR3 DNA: TGTGCCAGCAGCCGGACAGGGAAGGATGAG. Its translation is CASSRTGKDE. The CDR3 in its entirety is CASSRTGKDEQFF.

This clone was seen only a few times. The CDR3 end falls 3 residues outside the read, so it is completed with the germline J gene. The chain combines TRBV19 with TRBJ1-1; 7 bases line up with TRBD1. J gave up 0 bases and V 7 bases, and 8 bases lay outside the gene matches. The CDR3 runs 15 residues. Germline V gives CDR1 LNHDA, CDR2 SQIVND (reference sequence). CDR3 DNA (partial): TGTGCCAGTAACCAGATGGGACAGATGAACACTGAA. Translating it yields CASNQMGQMNTE. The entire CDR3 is CASNQMGQMNTEAFF.

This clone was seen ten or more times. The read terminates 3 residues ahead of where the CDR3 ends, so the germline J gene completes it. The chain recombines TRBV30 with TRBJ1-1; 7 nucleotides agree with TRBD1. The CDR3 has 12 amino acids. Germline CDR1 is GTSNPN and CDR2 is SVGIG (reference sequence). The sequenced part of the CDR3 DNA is TGTGCCTGGAGTCTCAGAGGGGGCAAG. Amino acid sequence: CAWSLRGGK. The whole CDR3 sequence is CAWSLRGGKAFF.

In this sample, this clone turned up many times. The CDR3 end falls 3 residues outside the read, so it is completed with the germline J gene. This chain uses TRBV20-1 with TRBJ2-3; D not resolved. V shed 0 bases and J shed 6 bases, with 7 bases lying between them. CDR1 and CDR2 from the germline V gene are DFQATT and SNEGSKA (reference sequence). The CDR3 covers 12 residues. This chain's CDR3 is CSARDSSDTQYF. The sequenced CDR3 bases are TGCAGTGCTAGAGATTCGTCGGATACG.

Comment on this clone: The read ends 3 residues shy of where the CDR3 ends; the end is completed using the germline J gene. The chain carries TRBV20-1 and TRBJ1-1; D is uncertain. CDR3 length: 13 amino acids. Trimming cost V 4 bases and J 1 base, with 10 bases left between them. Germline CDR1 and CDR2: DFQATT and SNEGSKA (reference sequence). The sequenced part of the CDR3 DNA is TGCAGTGCTATTCCAGGTGCGAACACTGAA. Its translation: CSAIPGANTE. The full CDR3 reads CSAIPGANTEAFF.

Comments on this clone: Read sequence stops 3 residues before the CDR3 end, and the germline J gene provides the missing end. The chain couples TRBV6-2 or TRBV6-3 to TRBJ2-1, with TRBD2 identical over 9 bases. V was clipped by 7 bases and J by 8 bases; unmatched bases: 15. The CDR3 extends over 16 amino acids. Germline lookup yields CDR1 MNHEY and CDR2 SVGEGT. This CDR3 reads CASTKRGGRAGYEQFF. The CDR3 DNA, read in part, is TGTGCCAGCACCAAGAGAGGCGGGAGGGCCGGCTATGAG.

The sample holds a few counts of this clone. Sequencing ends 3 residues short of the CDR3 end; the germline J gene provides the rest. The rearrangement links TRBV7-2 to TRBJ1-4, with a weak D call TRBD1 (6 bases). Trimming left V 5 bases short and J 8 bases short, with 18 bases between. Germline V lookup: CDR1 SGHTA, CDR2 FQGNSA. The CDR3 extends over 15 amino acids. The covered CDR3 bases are TGTGCCAGCAGCCTGGGGGGGCGAAGGAACGAAAAA. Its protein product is CASSLGGRRNEK. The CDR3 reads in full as CASSLGGRRNEKLFF.

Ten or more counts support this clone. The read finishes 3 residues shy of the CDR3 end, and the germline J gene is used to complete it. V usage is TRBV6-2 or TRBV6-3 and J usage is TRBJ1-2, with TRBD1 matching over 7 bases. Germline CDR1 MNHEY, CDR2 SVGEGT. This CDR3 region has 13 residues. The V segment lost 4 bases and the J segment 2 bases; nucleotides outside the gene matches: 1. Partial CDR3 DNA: TGTGCCAGCAGTTCGACAGGGAACTATGGC. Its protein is CASSSTGNYG. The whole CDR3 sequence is CASSSTGNYGYTF.

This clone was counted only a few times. The CDR3 sequence is CASSYSGGYNEQFF. The covered CDR3 bases are TGTGCCAGCAGTTACAGCGGGGGCTACAATGAG. The rearrangement joins TRBV6-2 or TRBV6-3 to TRBJ2-1; TRBD2 matches 8 bases. The read falls 3 residues short of the CDR3 end, and the missing part is taken from the germline J gene. The CDR3 consists of 14 residues. Losses at the gene ends were 2 bases for V and 3 bases for J; bases not matched to a gene: 0. Germline V gene sequence: CDR1 MNHEY, CDR2 SVGEGT.

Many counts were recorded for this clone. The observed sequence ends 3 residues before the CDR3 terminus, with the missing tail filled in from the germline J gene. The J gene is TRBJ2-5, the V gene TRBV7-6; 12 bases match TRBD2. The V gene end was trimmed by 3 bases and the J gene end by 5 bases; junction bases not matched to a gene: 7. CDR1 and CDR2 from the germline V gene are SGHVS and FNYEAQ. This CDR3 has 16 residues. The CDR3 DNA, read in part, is TGTGCCAGCAGCTTTACGACTAGCGGGAGACAGGAGACC. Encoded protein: CASSFTTSGRQET. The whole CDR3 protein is CASSFTTSGRQETQYF.

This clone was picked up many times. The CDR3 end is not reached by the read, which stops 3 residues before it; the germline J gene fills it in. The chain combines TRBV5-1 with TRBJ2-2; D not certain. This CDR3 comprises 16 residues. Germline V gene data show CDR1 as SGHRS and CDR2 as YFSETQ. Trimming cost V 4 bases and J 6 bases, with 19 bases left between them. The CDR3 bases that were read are TGCGCCAGCAGCCCCTATGAAAGGGTGACATCCGGGGAG. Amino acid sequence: CASSPYERVTSGE. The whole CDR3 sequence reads CASSPYERVTSGELFF.

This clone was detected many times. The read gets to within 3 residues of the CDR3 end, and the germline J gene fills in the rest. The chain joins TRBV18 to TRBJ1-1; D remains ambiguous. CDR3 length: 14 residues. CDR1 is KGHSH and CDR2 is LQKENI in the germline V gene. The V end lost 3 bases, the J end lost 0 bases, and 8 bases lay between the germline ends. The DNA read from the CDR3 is TGTGCCAGCTCACCCTCAGCGTTGAACACTGAA. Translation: CASSPSALNTE. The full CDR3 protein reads CASSPSALNTEAFF.

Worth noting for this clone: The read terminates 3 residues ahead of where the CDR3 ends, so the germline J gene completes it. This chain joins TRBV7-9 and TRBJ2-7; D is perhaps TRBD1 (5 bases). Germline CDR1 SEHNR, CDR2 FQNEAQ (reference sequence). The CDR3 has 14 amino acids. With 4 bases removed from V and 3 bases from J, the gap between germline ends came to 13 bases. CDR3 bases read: TGTGCCAGCAGCTCAGGGTTGGGGATCTACGAG. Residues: CASSSGLGIYE. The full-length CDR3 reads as CASSSGLGIYEQYF.

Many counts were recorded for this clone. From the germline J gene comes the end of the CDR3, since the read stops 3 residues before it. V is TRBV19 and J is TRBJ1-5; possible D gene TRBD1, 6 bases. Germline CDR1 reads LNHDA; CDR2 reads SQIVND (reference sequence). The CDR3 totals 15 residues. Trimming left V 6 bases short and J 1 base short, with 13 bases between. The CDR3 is CASRPQGTSNQPQHF. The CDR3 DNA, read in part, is TGTGCCAGTAGACCACAGGGAACGAGCAATCAGCCC. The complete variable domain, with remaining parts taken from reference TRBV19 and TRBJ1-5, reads DGGITQSPKYLFRKEGQNVTLSCEQNLNHDAMYWYRQDPGQGLRLIYYSQIVNDFQKGDIAEGYSVSREKKESFPLTVTSAQKNPTAFYLCASRPQGTSNQPQHFGDGTRLSIL.

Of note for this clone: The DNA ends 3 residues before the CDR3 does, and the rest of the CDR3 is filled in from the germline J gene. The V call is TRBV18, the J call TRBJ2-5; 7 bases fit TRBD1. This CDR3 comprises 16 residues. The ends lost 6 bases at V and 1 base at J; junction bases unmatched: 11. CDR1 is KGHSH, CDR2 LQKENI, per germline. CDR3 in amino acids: CASSPLGTEIQETQYF. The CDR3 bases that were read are TGTGCCAGCTCTCCCCTCGGGACAGAGATCCAAGAGACC.

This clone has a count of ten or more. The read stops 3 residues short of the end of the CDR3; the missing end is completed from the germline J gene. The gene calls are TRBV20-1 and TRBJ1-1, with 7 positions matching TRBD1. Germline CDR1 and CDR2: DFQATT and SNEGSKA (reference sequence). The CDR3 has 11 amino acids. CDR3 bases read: TGCAGTGCTAGCCCGGACAGGCAG. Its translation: CSASPDRQ. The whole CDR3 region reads CSASPDRQAFF.

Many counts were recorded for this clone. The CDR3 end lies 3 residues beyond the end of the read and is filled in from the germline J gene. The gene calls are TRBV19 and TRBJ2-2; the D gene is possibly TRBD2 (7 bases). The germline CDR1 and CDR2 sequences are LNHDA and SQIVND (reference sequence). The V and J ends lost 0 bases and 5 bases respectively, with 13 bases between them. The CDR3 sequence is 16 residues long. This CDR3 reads CASSIDRGAWTGELFF. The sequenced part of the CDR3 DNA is TGTGCCAGTAGTATAGATCGGGGGGCATGGACCGGGGAG.

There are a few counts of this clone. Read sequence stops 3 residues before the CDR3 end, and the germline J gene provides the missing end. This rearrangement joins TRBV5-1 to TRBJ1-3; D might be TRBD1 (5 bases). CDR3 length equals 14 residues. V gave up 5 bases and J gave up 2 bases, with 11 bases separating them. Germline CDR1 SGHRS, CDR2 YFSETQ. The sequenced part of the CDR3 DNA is TGCGCCAGCAGGTTTTCAGGGACTGGAAACACC. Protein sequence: CASRFSGTGNT. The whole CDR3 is CASRFSGTGNTIYF.

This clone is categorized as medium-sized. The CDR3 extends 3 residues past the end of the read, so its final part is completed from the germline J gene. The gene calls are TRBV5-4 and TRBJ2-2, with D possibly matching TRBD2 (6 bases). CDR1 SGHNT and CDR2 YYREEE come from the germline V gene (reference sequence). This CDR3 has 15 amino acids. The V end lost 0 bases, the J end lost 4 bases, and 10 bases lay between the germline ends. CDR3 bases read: TGTGCCAGCAGCTTGGACCAGGGAGGCACCGGGGAG. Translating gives CASSLDQGGTGE. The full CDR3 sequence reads CASSLDQGGTGELFF.